This TCR beta chain was identified in a study of shared clonotypes between healthy human individuals (dated by TCRdb to 2018 to 2020). Regarding the complete study: The cohort comprised a couple of women and a few men aged 18 to 49 years. For each donor, CD4 naive and CD4 memory were each given three plates, CD8 naive was given two plates, and CD8 memory was given one plate. To estimate repertoire size and how much clonotypes are shared between individuals, the study performed deep sequencing of blood TCR repertoires from five healthy adults. Different laboratories and diverse techniques were used to prepare libraries and sequence TCR repertoires, to increase sequencing depth and limit assay-specific biases. Leukapheresis yielded between about 0.94 and 10 billion PBMCs per donor. Results the study describes overall, beyond this receptor: Pairwise subsampling led to the expectation that sequencing depth would affect the degree of clonotype sharing among donors. The genetic and exposure-history diversity represented was limited by the small number of donors. Compared with non-shared clonotypes, the clonotypes found in all four sorted-subset donors had higher generation probabilities. Sharing across a few donors was observed for around 4.8% of naive CD4, under 4% of naive CD8, roughly 2.4% of memory CD4, and around 0.44% of memory CD8 clonotypes. Naive subsets generally had larger estimated clonotype richness than memory subsets did. Even with the large sequencing depth, rarefaction of the sorted-subset datasets indicated that sequencing was incomplete. Sampling was restricted to blood, and TCR repertoires in tissues likely differ from the TCR repertoires found in blood.

The germline V gene yields MNHNS for CDR1 and SASEGT for CDR2. The CDR3 holds 16 amino acids from the cysteine to the phenylalanine. Only CDR3 DNA is held: 48 bases, read in frame from base 1. V is cut back by 0 bases and J by 6 bases, with 7 bases in the junction unmatched. About this clone itself: It lacks a known antigen. Within one base of it there is no much larger clone, and no base qualities were kept.

Healthy HIV-negative adults with no recently reported acute infections or vaccinations were included as donors. Every donor was a Caucasian adult living in Nashville, Tennessee, USA. CD4+ T cells were enriched by magnetic negative selection; naive cells were then positively selected on CD45RA, and the negative fraction formed the memory subset. Blood was collected by leukapheresis, and PBMCs were isolated by Ficoll-Histopaque density gradient centrifugation and then cryopreserved in liquid nitrogen vapor phase. Analytical flow cytometry was used to check the purity and quantity of every magnetically sorted T cell population. Each sorted fraction had its genomic DNA isolated and then quantified by UV absorbance on a Nanodrop 2000c. Using the deep immunoSEQ assay, multiplex PCR amplified TCR CDR3 regions from genomic DNA. Extracted genomic DNA from each cell subset was spread evenly across all wells of several immunoSEQ 96-well plates, with each plate serving as a replicate. Each replicate PCR for sorted subsets received around 200 ng genomic DNA, equal to about 30,000 T cell genomes. The purified libraries were quantified using a Qubit 3.0 fluorometer, sized with a Bioanalyzer 2100, and then quantified again using the KAPA Library Quantification kit. Every immunoSEQ 96-well plate was sequenced on a separate single-read 150-cycle Illumina NextSeq 550 flow cell. In the original analysis: The immunoSEQ output contained only junctional sequences without quality scores, so filtering could not match that applied to full-length reads. Sequences were annotated with PyIR, a Python wrapper for IgBLAST v1.9, and V/J genes and CDR3 were assigned using IMGT germline references. Reads with weak V/J assignments (E-value above 1e-6), missing CDR3, stop codons, out-of-frame junctions, or ambiguous translated residues were removed. V3J clonotypes were defined by identical inferred V gene, J gene, and CDR3 amino acid sequence. Percentage overlap between repertoires was computed as shared unique clonotypes divided by the size of the smaller repertoire. Richness of each repertoire was evaluated using RTK rarefaction, the Chao1 estimator, and Recon v2.1 estimates of unobserved clonotypes. Generation probabilities for all TCRbeta clonotypes obtained by the gDNA method from four donors were computed using OLGA. TCRdb carries this immuneACCESS record with in-frame sequences only. Its versions omit some clonotypes, under half of them owing to an unresolved V gene in the studies checked, with the rest unexplained. V, J and clone size reflect that table, while D and trimming were determined from the DNA. This sample comprises about 2.4 million clones, roughly 93% of them detected only once. The ten largest clonotypes hold 0.36% of the sample.

The specimen sequenced was naive CD4+ T cells from PBMCs. In light of the paper, this sample's cell subset or site label describes: CD45RA+ positively selected. This receptor was obtained from a man aged 18 to 29 in good health. Some clones in this sample may be carry-over from other donors' samples. The chain links TRBV6-1 with TRBJ2-4; TRBD2 matches 8 bases in the middle. The sequence in DNA is TGTGCCAGCAGTGAAGCACACCGGGAGGGCGGAAACATTCAGTACTTC. The translation is CASSEAHREGGNIQYF.